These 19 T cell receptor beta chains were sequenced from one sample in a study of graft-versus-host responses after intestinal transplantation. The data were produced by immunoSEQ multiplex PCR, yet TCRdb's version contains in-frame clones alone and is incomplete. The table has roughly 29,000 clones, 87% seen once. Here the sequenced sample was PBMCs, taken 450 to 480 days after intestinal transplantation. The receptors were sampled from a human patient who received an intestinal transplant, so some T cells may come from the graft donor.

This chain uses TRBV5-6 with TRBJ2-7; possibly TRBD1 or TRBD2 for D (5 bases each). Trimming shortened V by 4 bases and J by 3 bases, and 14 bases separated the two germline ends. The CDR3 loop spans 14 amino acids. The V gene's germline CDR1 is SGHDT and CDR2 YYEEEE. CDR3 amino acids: CASSQGPDFYEQYF. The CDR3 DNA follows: TGTGCCAGCAGCCAGGGTCCGGACTTCTACGAGCAGTACTTC.

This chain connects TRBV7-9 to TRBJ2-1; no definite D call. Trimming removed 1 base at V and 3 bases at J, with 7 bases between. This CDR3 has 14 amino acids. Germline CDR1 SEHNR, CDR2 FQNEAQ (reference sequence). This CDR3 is CASSLVAIYNEQFF. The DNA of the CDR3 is TGTGCCAGCAGCTTAGTTGCTATCTACAATGAGCAGTTCTTC.

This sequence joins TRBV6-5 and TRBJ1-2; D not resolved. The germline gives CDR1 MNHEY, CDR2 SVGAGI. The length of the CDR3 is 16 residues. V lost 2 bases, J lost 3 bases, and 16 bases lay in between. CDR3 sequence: CASSYVLIVHHYGYTF. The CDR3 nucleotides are TGTGCCAGCAGTTACGTCCTGATCGTCCACCACTATGGCTACACCTTC.

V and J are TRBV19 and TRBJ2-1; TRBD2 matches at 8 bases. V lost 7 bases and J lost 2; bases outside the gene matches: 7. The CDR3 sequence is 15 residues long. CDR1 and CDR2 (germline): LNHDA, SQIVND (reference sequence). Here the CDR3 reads CASTTRGGPYNEQFF. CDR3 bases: TGTGCCAGTACAACTCGGGGGGGGCCCTACAATGAGCAGTTCTTC. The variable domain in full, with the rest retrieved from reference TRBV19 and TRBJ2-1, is DGGITQSPKYLFRKEGQNVTLSCEQNLNHDAMYWYRQDPGQGLRLIYYSQIVNDFQKGDIAEGYSVSREKKESFPLTVTSAQKNPTAFYLCASTTRGGPYNEQFFGPGTRLTVL.

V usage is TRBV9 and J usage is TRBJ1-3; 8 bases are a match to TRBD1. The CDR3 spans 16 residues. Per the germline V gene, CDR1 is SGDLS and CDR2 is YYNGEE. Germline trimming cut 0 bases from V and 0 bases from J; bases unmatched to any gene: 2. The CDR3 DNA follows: TGTGCCAGCAGCGTAGACGGACAGGGCTCTGGAAACACCATATATTTT. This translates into CASSVDGQGSGNTIYF. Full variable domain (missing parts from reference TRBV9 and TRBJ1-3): DSGVTQTPKHLITATGQRVTLRCSPRSGDLSVYWYQQSLDQGLQFLIQYYNGEERAKGNILERFSAQQFPDLHSELNLSSLELGDSALYFCASSVDGQGSGNTIYFGEGSWLTVV.

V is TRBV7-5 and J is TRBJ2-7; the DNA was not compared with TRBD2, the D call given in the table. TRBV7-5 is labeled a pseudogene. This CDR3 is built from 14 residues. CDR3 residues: CVRSLSESSYEQYF. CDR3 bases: TGTGTCAGAAGCTTATCTGAGAGCTCCTACGAGCAGTACTTC.

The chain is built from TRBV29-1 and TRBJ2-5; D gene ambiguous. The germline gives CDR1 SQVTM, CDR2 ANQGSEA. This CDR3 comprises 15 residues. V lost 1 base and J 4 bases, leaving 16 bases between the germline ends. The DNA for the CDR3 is TGCAGCGTTGAAGGGGTCCTACCCCCCGTAGAGACCCAGTACTTC. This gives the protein CSVEGVLPPVETQYF.

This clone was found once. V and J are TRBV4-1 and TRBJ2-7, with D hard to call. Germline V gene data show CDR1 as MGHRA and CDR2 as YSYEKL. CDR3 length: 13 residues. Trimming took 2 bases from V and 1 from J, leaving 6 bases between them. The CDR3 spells CASSQFRSYEQYF. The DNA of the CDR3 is TGCGCCAGCAGCCAATTCCGGTCCTACGAGCAGTACTTC.

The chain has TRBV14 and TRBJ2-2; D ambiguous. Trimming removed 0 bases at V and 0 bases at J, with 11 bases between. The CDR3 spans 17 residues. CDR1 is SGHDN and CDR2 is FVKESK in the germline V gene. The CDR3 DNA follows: TGTGCCAGCAGCCAAGATGATTCGGGTCCGAACACCGGGGAGCTGTTTTTT. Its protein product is CASSQDDSGPNTGELFF.

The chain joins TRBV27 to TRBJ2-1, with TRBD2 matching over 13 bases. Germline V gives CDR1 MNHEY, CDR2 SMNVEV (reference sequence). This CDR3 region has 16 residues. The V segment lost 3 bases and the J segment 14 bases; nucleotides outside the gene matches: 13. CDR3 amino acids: CASSFSSIITSGGEFF. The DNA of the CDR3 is TGTGCCAGCAGTTTCTCCTCGATTATTACTAGCGGGGGGGAGTTCTTC.

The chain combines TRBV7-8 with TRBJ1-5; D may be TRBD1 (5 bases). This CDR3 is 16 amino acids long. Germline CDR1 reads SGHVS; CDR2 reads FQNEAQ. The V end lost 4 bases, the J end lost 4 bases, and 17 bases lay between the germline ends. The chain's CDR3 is CASSSDPGRLNQPQHF. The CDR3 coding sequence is TGTGCCAGCAGCTCGGATCCGGGACGGTTGAATCAGCCCCAGCATTTT.

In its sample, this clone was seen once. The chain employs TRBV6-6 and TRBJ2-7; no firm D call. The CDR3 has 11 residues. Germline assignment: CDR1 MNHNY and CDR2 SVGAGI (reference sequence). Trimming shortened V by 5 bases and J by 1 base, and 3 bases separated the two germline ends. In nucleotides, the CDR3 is TGTGCCAGCAGTCCATCCTACGAGCAGTACTTC. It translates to CASSPSYEQYF.

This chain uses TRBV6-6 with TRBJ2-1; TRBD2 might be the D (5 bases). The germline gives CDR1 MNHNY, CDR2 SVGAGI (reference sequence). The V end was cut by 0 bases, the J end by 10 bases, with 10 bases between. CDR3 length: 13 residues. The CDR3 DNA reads TGTGCCAGCAGTTACTCTGAGCGGAGCGAGCAGTTCTTC. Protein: CASSYSERSEQFF.

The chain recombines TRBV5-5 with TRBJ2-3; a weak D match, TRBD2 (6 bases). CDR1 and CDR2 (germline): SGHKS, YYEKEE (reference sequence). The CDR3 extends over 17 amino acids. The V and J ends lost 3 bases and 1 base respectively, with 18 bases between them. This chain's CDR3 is CASSSNPRDWRTDTQYF. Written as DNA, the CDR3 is TGTGCCAGCAGCTCAAACCCCAGGGACTGGCGCACAGATACGCAGTATTTT. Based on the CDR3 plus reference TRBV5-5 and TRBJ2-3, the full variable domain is DAGVTQSPTHLIKTRGQQVTLRCSPISGHKSVSWYQQVLGQGPQFIFQYYEKEERGRGNFPDRFSARQFPNYSSELNVNALLLGDSALYLCASSSNPRDWRTDTQYFGPGTRLTVL.

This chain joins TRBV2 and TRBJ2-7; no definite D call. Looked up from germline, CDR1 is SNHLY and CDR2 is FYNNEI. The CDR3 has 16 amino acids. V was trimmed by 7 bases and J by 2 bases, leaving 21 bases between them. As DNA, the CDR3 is TGTGCCAGCAAAGAAGCGTCGGCAGCAAAAACCTACGAGCAGTACTTC. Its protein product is CASKEASAAKTYEQYF.

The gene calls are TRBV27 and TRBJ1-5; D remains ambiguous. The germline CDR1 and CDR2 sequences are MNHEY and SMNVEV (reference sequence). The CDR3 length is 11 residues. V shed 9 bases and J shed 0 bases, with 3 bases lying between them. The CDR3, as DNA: TGTGCCAGAAATAGCAATCAGCCCCAGCATTTT. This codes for CARNSNQPQHF.

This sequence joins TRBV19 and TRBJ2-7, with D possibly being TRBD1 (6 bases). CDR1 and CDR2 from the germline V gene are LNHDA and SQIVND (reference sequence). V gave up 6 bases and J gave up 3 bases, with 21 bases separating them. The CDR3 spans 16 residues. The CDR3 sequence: CASSPAPGQSIYEQYF. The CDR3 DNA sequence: TGTGCCAGTAGCCCTGCCCCTGGACAGTCCATCTACGAGCAGTACTTC.

The DNA of the CDR3 is TGTGCCAGCCTGGGGCCCTTTGAAGCTTTCTTT. It is translated as CASLGPFEAFF. The chain uses TRBV6-1 and TRBJ1-1; D is perhaps TRBD1 (5 bases). CDR3 size: 11 residues. Trimming took off 8 bases at V and 7 bases at J, with 11 bases between the two ends. Germline CDR1 MNHNS, CDR2 SASEGT.

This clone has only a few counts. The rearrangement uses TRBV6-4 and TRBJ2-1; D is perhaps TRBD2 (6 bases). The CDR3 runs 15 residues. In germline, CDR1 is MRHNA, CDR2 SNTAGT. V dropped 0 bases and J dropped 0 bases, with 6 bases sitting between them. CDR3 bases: TGTGCCAGCAGTGACTCAGCGGGCTCCTACAATGAGCAGTTCTTC. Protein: CASSDSAGSYNEQFF.